This T cell receptor (beta chain) was documented in a study of shared clonotypes between healthy human individuals. This clone was found once. Sequencing was performed with immunoSEQ multiplex PCR; in TCRdb, only in-frame clones are kept and a portion is missing. Of approximately 320,000 clones detected, over 75% appear once; the ten largest clones hold around 16%. The CDR3 runs to 11 residues. Trimming stripped 4 bases from V and 5 bases from J, with 5 bases between. Germline V gene data show CDR1 as MNHEY and CDR2 as SVGAGI. The sample comprised memory CD8+ T cells sorted from blood. The subset denotes: CD45RO+ cells pooled with CCR7-negative TemRA cells. The receptor comes from a young man in good health. This rearrangement joins TRBV6-5 to TRBJ2-5; D is ambiguous. The DNA for the CDR3 is TGTGCCAGCAGTTCGACGGAGACCCAGTACTTC. Translating it yields CASSSTETQYF.